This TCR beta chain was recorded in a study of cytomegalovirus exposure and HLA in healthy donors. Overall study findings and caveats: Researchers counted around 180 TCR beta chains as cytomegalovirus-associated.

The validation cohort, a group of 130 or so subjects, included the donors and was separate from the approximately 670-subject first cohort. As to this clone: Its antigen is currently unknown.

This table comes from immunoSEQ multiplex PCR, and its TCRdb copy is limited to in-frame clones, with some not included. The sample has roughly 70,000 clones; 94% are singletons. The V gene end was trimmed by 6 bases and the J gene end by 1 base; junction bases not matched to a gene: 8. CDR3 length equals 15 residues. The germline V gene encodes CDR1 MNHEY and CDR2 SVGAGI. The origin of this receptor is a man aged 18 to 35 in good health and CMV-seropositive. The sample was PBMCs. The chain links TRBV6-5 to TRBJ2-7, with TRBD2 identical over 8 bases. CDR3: CASSPSSGGSYEQYF. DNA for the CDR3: TGTGCCAGCAGCCCCTCCAGCGGGGGTTCCTACGAGCAGTACTTC.